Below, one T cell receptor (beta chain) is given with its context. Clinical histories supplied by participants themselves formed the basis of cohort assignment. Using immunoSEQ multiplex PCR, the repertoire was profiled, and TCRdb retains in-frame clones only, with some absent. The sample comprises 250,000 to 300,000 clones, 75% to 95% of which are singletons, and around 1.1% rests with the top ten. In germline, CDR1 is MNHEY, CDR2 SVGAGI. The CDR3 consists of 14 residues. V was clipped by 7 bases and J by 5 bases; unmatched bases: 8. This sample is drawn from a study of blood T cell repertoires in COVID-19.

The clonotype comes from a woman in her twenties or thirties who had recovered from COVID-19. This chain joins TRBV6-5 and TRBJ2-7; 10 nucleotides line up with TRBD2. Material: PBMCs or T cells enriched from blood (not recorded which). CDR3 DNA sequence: TGTGCCAGCACCACACTAGCGGGACCGAACGAGCAGTACTTC. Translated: CASTTLAGPNEQYF.